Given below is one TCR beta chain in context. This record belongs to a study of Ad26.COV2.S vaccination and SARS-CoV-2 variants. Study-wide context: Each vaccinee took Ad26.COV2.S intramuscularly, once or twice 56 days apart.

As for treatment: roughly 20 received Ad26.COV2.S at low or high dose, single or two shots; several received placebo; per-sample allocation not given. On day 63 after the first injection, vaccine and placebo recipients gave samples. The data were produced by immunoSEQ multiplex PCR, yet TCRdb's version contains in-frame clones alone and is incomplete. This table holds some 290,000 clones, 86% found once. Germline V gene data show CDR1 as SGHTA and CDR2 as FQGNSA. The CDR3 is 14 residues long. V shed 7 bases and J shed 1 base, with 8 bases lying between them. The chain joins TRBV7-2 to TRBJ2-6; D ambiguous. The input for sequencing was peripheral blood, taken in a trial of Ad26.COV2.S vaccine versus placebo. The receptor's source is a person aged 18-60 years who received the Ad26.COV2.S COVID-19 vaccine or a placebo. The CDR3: CASTRGSGANVLTF. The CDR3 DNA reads TGTGCCAGCACTCGTGGGTCTGGGGCCAACGTCCTGACTTTC.